This T cell receptor beta chain was captured by sequencing in a study of monozygotic twins with inflammatory bowel disease. TCRdb reprocessed the 5' RACE reads, keeping one entry per CDR3 protein, no DNA. Its table records about 300,000 distinct CDR3 sequences. The CDR3 loop spans 14 amino acids. In germline, CDR1 is KGHSH, CDR2 LQKENI. Blood samples, whole and unsorted for T cells, yielded the isolated total RNA. Sequenced material: blood. V is TRBV18 and J is TRBJ2-7. The clonotype originates from a human donor with ulcerative colitis or Crohn's disease, or a healthy co-twin of an affected twin (not recorded which). CDR3 loop: CASSPPARSYEQYF.